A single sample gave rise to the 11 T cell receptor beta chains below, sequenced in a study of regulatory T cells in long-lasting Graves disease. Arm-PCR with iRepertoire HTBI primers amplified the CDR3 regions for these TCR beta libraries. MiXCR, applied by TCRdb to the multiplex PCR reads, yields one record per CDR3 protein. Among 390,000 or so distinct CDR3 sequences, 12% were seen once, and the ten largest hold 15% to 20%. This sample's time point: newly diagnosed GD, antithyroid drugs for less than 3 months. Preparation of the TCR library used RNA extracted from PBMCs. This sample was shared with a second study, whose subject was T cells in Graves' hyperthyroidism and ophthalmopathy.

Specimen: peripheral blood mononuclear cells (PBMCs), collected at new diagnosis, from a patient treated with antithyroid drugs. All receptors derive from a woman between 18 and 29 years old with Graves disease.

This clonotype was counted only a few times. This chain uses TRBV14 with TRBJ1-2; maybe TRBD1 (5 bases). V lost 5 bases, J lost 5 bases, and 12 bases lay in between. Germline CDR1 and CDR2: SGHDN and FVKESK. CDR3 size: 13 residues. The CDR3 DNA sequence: TGTGCCAGCAGCTCCCCGACAGCTTATGGCTACACCTTC. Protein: CASSSPTAYGYTF.

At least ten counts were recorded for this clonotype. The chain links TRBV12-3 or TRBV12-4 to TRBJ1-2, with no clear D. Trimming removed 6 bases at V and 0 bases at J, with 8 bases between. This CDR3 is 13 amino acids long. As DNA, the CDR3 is TGTGCCAGCAGCCCCGCCCCTAACTATGGCTACACCTTC. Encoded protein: CASSPAPNYGYTF.

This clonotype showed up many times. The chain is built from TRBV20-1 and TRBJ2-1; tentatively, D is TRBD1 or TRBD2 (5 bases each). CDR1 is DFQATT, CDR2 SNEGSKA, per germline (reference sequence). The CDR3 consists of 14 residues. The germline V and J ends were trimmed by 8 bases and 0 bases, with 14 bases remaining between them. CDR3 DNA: TGCAGTATCAAGCCAGGGAGCTCCTACAATGAGCAGTTCTTC. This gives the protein CSIKPGSSYNEQFF.

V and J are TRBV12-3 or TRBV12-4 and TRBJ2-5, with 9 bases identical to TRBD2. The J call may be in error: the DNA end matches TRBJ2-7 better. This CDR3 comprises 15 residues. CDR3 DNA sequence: TGTGCCAGCAGTTTCGGGACTAGCATAATCTACGAGCAGTACTTC. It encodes CASSFGTSIIYEQYF.

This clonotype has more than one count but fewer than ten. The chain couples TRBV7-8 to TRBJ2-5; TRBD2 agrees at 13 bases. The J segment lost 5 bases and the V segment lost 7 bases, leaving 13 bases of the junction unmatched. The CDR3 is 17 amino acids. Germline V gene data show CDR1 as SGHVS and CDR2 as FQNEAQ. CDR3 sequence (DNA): TGTGCCAGCATCCTAGCGTGGACTAGCGGGAGAAAGGAGACCCAGTACTTC. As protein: CASILAWTSGRKETQYF.

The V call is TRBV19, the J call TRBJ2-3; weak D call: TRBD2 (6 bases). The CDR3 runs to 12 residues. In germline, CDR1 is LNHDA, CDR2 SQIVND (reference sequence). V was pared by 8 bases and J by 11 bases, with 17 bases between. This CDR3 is CASARSGVGQYF. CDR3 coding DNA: TGTGCCAGTGCCCGTTCGGGGGTGGGGCAGTATTTT. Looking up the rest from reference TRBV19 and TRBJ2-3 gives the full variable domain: DGGITQSPKYLFRKEGQNVTLSCEQNLNHDAMYWYRQDPGQGLRLIYYSQIVNDFQKGDIAEGYSVSREKKESFPLTVTSAQKNPTAFYLCASARSGVGQYFGPGTRLTVL.

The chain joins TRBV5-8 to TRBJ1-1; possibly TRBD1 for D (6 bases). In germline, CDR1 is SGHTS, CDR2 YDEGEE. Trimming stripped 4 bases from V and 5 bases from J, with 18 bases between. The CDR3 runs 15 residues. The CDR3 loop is CASSSGKDRGTEAFF. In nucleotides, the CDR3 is TGTGCCAGCAGCAGCGGGAAGGACAGAGGGACTGAAGCTTTCTTT.

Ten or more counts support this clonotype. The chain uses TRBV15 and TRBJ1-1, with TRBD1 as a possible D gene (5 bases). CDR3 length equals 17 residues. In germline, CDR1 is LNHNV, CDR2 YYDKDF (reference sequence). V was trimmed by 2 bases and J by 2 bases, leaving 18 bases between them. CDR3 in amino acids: CATSRWTGTAYNTEAFF. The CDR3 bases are TGTGCCACCAGCAGATGGACCGGGACCGCATATAACACTGAAGCTTTCTTT.

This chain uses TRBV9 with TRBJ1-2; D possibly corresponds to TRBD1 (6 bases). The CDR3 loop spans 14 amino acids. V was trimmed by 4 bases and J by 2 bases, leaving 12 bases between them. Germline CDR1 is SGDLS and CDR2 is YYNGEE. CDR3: CASSFRDTNYGYTF. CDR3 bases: TGTGCCAGCAGCTTTCGGGACACCAACTATGGCTACACCTTC. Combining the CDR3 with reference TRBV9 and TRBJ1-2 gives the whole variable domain DSGVTQTPKHLITATGQRVTLRCSPRSGDLSVYWYQQSLDQGLQFLIQYYNGEERAKGNILERFSAQQFPDLHSELNLSSLELGDSALYFCASSFRDTNYGYTFGSGTRLTVV.

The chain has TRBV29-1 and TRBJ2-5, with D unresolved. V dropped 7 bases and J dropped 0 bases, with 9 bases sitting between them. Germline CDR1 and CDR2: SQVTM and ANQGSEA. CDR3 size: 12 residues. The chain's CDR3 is CSGAEYQETQYF. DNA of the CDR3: TGCAGCGGGGCCGAGTACCAAGAGACCCAGTACTTC.

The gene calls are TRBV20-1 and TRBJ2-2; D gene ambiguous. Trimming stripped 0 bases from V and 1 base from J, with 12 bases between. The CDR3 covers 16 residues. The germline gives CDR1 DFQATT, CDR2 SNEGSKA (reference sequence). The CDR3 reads CSARDLGRMNTGELFF. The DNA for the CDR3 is TGCAGTGCTAGAGATCTTGGCAGGATGAACACCGGGGAGCTGTTTTTT.